One sample yielded the 28 T cell receptor beta chains listed below, sequenced in a study of response to subunit inactivated influenza vaccine. One entry per CDR3 protein, called by TCRdb with MiXCR from the RT-PCR reads. The sample consists of roughly 550,000 distinct CDR3 sequences, approximately 22% of them appearing once. The sample was also linked to a second study, of T cells expressing NK-cell markers. That paper states: UMI-tagged 5'RACE template switching yielded the TCR beta cDNA.

The material was CD4+ T cells sorted from PBMCs, obtained approximately 13 days after vaccination. Receptors were obtained from a man aged 50 to 59 who received an inactivated influenza vaccine.

This clonotype was detected a few times. The chain recombines TRBV30 with TRBJ2-3; D gene ambiguous. Germline V gene sequence: CDR1 GTSNPN, CDR2 SVGIG (reference sequence). The CDR3 covers 15 residues. V was clipped by 4 bases and J by 1 base, with 15 bases between them. The CDR3 bases are TGTGCCTGGAATGTTTGGACGCAGGGCACAGATACGCAGTATTTT. Translated: CAWNVWTQGTDTQYF. Looking up the rest from reference TRBV30 and TRBJ2-3 gives the full variable domain: SQTIHQWPATLVQPVGSPLSLECTVEGTSNPNLYWYRQAAGRGLQLLFYSVGIGQISSEVPQNLSASRPQDRQFILSSKKLLLSDSGFYLCAWNVWTQGTDTQYFGPGTRLTVL.

Here the CDR3 DNA reads TGTGCCAGTAGGCGGGGGACAGTGTTCCTTCAGCAGTACTTC. It codes for CASRRGTVFLQQYF. The chain uses TRBV6-2 or TRBV6-3 and TRBJ2-7; D may correspond to TRBD1 or TRBD2 (7 bases each). There are 14 residues in the CDR3. Germline V gives CDR1 MNHEY, CDR2 SVGEGT. Trimming took off 9 bases at V and 8 bases at J, with 23 bases between the two ends.

J is TRBJ2-7 and V is TRBV7-2; TRBD1 matches at 7 bases. The CDR3 length is 15 residues. Trimming took 4 bases from V and 4 from J; bases not matched to a gene: 10. The germline V gene encodes CDR1 SGHTA and CDR2 FQGNSA. DNA for the CDR3: TGTGCCAGCAGCTGGAAACCGGGACAGCCTTACGAGCAGTACTTC. Its translation: CASSWKPGQPYEQYF.

This clonotype appeared a single time. The genes are TRBV3-1 and TRBJ2-1; 14 bases align to TRBD2. V was clipped by 3 bases and J by 8 bases; unmatched bases: 9. The germline V gene has CDR1 LGHDT and CDR2 YNNKEL (reference sequence). The CDR3 has 17 residues. The CDR3 region is CASSHVPGLAGDDEQFF. CDR3 DNA: TGTGCCAGCAGCCATGTCCCGGGACTAGCGGGAGATGATGAGCAGTTCTTC.

This clonotype has more than one count but fewer than ten. V usage is TRBV11-2 and J usage is TRBJ2-7; D is unclear. The CDR3 runs 15 residues. The germline CDR1 and CDR2 sequences are SGHAT and FQNNGV. Trimming removed 5 bases at V and 0 bases at J, with 14 bases between. CDR3 sequence (DNA): TGTGCCAGCAGCCCTCAGCCTGTGGCCTCCTACGAGCAGTACTTC. Protein sequence: CASSPQPVASYEQYF.

The rearrangement joins TRBV20-1 to TRBJ2-4, with D perhaps given as TRBD1 or TRBD2 (6 bases each). From germline, CDR1 is DFQATT and CDR2 SNEGSKA (reference sequence). V was clipped by 5 bases and J by 2 bases, with 13 bases between them. The CDR3 runs 14 residues. CDR3 sequence reads: CSAPGGRTKNIQYF. DNA for the CDR3: TGCAGTGCTCCCGGGGGCAGAACCAAAAACATTCAGTACTTC.

V gene TRBV7-2 combines with J gene TRBJ2-5; tentatively, D is TRBD1 or TRBD2 (7 bases each). Germline V gene sequence: CDR1 SGHTA, CDR2 FQGNSA. The CDR3 sequence is 15 residues long. The V end lost 5 bases, the J end lost 2 bases, and 15 bases lay between the germline ends. CDR3 sequence reads: CASSPGGGRQETQYF. The CDR3 coding sequence is TGTGCCAGCAGCCCAGGGGGGGGGAGACAAGAGACCCAGTACTTC. Supplemented by reference TRBV7-2 and TRBJ2-5, the full variable domain reads GAGVSQSPSNKVTEKGKDVELRCDPISGHTALYWYRQSLGQGLEFLIYFQGNSAPDKSGLPSDRFSAERTGGSVSTLTIQRTQQEDSAVYLCASSPGGGRQETQYFGPGTRLLVL.

This clonotype was found a few times. The V gene is TRBV28, the J gene TRBJ2-5; 7 bases are shared with TRBD2. This CDR3 comprises 13 residues. The junction had 5 bases not matched to a gene; V was cut back by 4 bases and J by 6 bases. Germline assignment: CDR1 MDHEN and CDR2 SYDVKM. The CDR3 DNA is TGTGCCAGCAGTTCAGGCGGGAGCCAGACCCAGTACTTC. It specifies CASSSGGSQTQYF.

The V and J genes are TRBV30 and TRBJ2-7; the D is unclear. The V end was cut by 4 bases, the J end by 4 bases, with 11 bases between. This CDR3 comprises 12 residues. Germline CDR1 reads GTSNPN; CDR2 reads SVGIG (reference sequence). The CDR3 coding sequence is TGTGCCTGGACCCTAAGGAAGTACGAGCAGTACTTC. Encoded protein: CAWTLRKYEQYF.

This clonotype was observed a handful of times. The V call is TRBV10-3, the J call TRBJ2-4; TRBD2 matches 7 bases. The CDR3 loop spans 14 amino acids. Germline assignment: CDR1 ENHRY and CDR2 SYGVKD. V lost 5 bases to trimming and J lost 1 base; unmatched junction nucleotides: 2. CDR3 sequence: CAISNSGAKNIQYF. In DNA, the CDR3 is TGTGCCATCAGTAATAGCGGGGCCAAAAACATTCAGTACTTC.

This rearrangement joins TRBV3-1 to TRBJ2-2, with D uncertain. V was pared by 3 bases and J by 0 bases, with 11 bases between. Germline loops: CDR1 LGHDT, CDR2 YNNKEL (reference sequence). This CDR3 contains 16 residues. CDR3 DNA: TGTGCCAGCAGCCAGCGCAGTTTACCGAACACCGGGGAGCTGTTTTTT. Translating gives CASSQRSLPNTGELFF.

CDR3 DNA sequence: TGTGCCAGCAGCCGGACAGGGCATCTTCAGCCCCAGCATTTT. This encodes CASSRTGHLQPQHF. This chain connects TRBV12-3 or TRBV12-4 to TRBJ1-5; 8 positions agree with TRBD1. The junction had 7 bases not matched to a gene; V was cut back by 6 bases and J by 6 bases. There are 14 residues in the CDR3.

This clonotype was detected a few times. This sequence joins TRBV18 and TRBJ1-4, with 8 nucleotides matching TRBD1. The germline V gene has CDR1 KGHSH and CDR2 LQKENI. The CDR3 spans 14 residues. J gave up 8 bases and V 3 bases, and 5 bases lay outside the gene matches. This chain's CDR3 is CASSPTQGEEKLFF. CDR3 nucleotides: TGTGCCAGCTCACCTACACAGGGGGAAGAAAAACTGTTTTTT.

This chain uses TRBV5-4 with TRBJ2-7; 7 bases map to TRBD2. Per germline, CDR1 SGHNT and CDR2 YYREEE (reference sequence). With V trimmed by 5 bases and J by 1 base, 6 bases remained unmatched. There are 14 residues in the CDR3. The CDR3 loop reads CASSPGTTSYEQYF. CDR3 bases: TGTGCCAGCAGTCCCGGGACTACATCCTACGAGCAGTACTTC.

Only a few counts were recorded for this clonotype. The V gene is TRBV4-1, the J gene TRBJ2-1; D might be TRBD1 (8 bases). V shed 1 base and J shed 7 bases, with 20 bases lying between them. CDR3 length: 17 amino acids. CDR1 MGHRA and CDR2 YSYEKL come from the germline V gene. The CDR3 spells CASSQGRVYRGGNEQFF. For the CDR3, the DNA is TGCGCCAGCAGCCAAGGGAGGGTTTACAGGGGGGGGAATGAGCAGTTCTTC.

Details on this clonotype: An end of the junction does not agree with germline; a read error may underlie this. The chain combines TRBV20-1 with TRBJ2-5, with D possibly being TRBD1 (6 bases). Germline CDR1 and CDR2: DFQATT and SNEGSKA (reference sequence). The CDR3 is made up of 14 amino acids. CDR3 in amino acids: CGARSVTGEETQYF. The CDR3 nucleotides are TGCGGTGCTCGGTCGGTGACAGGTGAAGAGACCCAGTACTTC.

This clonotype has just a few counts. This rearrangement joins TRBV5-1 to TRBJ2-5; tentative D call: TRBD2 (6 bases). The V end lost 0 bases, the J end lost 2 bases, and 17 bases lay between the germline ends. The germline V gene has CDR1 SGHRS and CDR2 YFSETQ. This CDR3 is 17 amino acids long. CDR3 in DNA: TGCGCCAGCAGCTTGGGTGTTTCCTGGGACTCTCAAGAGACCCAGTACTTC. Translation: CASSLGVSWDSQETQYF. The full variable domain, its missing parts supplied by reference TRBV5-1 and TRBJ2-5, is KAGVTQTPRYLIKTRGQQVTLSCSPISGHRSVSWYQQTPGQGLQFLFEYFSETQRNKGNFPGRFSGRQFSNSRSEMNVSTLELGDSALYLCASSLGVSWDSQETQYFGPGTRLLVL.

This clonotype was found a few times. J is TRBJ2-2 and V is TRBV24-1; D possibly uses TRBD1 or TRBD2 (5 bases each). The V gene lost 7 bases and the J gene lost 2 bases, with 16 bases spanning the gap. CDR1 and CDR2 (germline): KGHDR, SFDVKD. The CDR3 consists of 16 residues. This CDR3 is CATSLARAVNTGELFF. The CDR3 DNA sequence: TGTGCCACCAGCCTAGCCAGGGCAGTCAACACCGGGGAGCTGTTTTTT.

The genes are TRBV7-6 and TRBJ2-1; 11 positions agree with TRBD2. V lost 0 bases, J lost 0 bases, and 4 bases stayed unmatched. CDR3 length equals 18 residues. The germline V gene has CDR1 SGHVS and CDR2 FNYEAQ. The CDR3 sequence: CASSLAGTSGASYNEQFF. DNA for the CDR3: TGTGCCAGCAGCTTAGCCGGGACTAGCGGAGCCTCCTACAATGAGCAGTTCTTC.

This clonotype showed up many times. The J gene is TRBJ2-1, the V gene TRBV11-2; the match to TRBD2 covers 7 bases. This CDR3 has 12 residues. J gave up 9 bases and V 4 bases, and 3 bases lay outside the gene matches. The germline gives CDR1 SGHAT, CDR2 FQNNGV. The CDR3 loop is CASSSPGGEQFF. The CDR3 region has the DNA TGTGCCAGCAGCTCTCCGGGGGGTGAGCAGTTCTTC.

This clonotype occurred a few times. This chain connects TRBV5-1 to TRBJ2-2; TRBD2 aligns across 9 bases. The CDR3 extends over 18 amino acids. Germline CDR1 is SGHRS and CDR2 is YFSETQ. J gave up 4 bases and V 1 base, and 11 bases lay outside the gene matches. The CDR3: CASSLYPAGGLGTGELFF. The CDR3 DNA is TGCGCCAGCAGCTTGTATCCAGCGGGGGGCCTCGGCACCGGGGAGCTGTTTTTT.

The V gene is TRBV10-3, the J gene TRBJ2-2, with 10 bases lining up with TRBD2. The J segment lost 7 bases and the V segment lost 8 bases, leaving 13 bases of the junction unmatched. The CDR3 loop spans 16 amino acids. Germline V gene lookup returns CDR1 ENHRY and CDR2 SYGVKD. The CDR3 DNA follows: TGTGCCATCCCGGCTGGGCTAGCGGGAGAGGGCGGGGAGCTGTTTTTT. Translated: CAIPAGLAGEGGELFF.

The chain carries TRBV7-3 and TRBJ2-1; 15 bases map to TRBD2. There are 15 residues in the CDR3. The ends lost 5 bases at V and 10 bases at J; junction bases unmatched: 6. CDR1 SGHTA and CDR2 FQGTGA come from the germline V gene. CDR3 DNA sequence: TGTGCCAGCAGCCCGGGACTAGCGGGAGGCGGGGAGCAGTTCTTC. This gives the protein CASSPGLAGGGEQFF.

The sample holds a few counts of this clonotype. The chain uses TRBV29-1 and TRBJ1-1, with D perhaps matching TRBD1 (5 bases). Germline CDR1 reads SQVTM; CDR2 reads ANQGSEA. The CDR3 spans 13 residues. V lost 2 bases to trimming and J lost 5 bases, with 12 bases between them. The CDR3 spells CSVEKGWETEAFF. The CDR3 DNA reads TGCAGCGTTGAAAAGGGGTGGGAGACTGAAGCTTTCTTT. Full variable domain (rest looked up from reference TRBV29-1 and TRBJ1-1): SAVISQKPSRDICQRGTSLTIQCQVDSQVTMMFWYRQQPGQSLTLIATANQGSEATYESGFVIDKFPISRPNLTFSTLTVSNMSPEDSSIYLCSVEKGWETEAFFGQGTRLTVV.

This clonotype came up a few times. In nucleotides, the CDR3 is TGCGCCAGCAGCTTGGGATCGGGGGACCACTATGGCTACACCTTC. This encodes CASSLGSGDHYGYTF. This chain joins TRBV5-1 and TRBJ1-2, with a tentative D call TRBD1 (5 bases). V lost 0 bases, J lost 3 bases, and 12 bases lay in between. The CDR3 spans 15 residues. CDR1 and CDR2 from the germline V gene are SGHRS and YFSETQ.

This clonotype has a count of ten or more. The rearrangement joins TRBV20-1 to TRBJ2-3, with no clear D. The end of the DNA fits TRBJ2-5 better, so the J call may be wrong. The CDR3 loop spans 12 amino acids. Looked up from germline, CDR1 is DFQATT and CDR2 is SNEGSKA (reference sequence). CDR3 loop: CSAPPGGDTQYF. DNA for the CDR3: TGCAGTGCTCCCCCAGGTGGGGATACCCAGTACTTC.

The genes are TRBV5-1 and TRBJ2-7; D perhaps matches TRBD1 (6 bases). The V end lost 1 base, the J end lost 3 bases, and 8 bases lay between the germline ends. CDR1 and CDR2 from the germline V gene are SGHRS and YFSETQ. The CDR3 contains 13 residues. Here the CDR3 reads CASSLRTDYEQYF. CDR3 DNA: TGCGCCAGCAGCTTGCGGACAGACTACGAGCAGTACTTC.

CDR3 DNA sequence: TGCAGCGTTGTGCCTCGAAGGACAGGGATCGATGAGCAGTTCTTC. Translated: CSVVPRRTGIDEQFF. The chain couples TRBV29-1 to TRBJ2-1, with TRBD1 matching 8 bases. CDR3 length: 15 residues. V trimming: 4 bases; J trimming: 8 bases; junction bases outside the gene matches: 13. Germline V gene sequence: CDR1 SQVTM, CDR2 ANQGSEA.